This T cell receptor (beta chain) was recorded in a study of blood T cell repertoires in COVID-19. Study-level background: T cells, B-cell-depleted T cells, or PBMCs supplied cDNA or gDNA.

The V gene's germline CDR1 is SGHRS and CDR2 YFSETQ. Trimming removed 6 bases from V and 5 bases from J, with 11 bases in between. CDR3 size: 13 residues. Some clones are missing from TCRdb's copy, which holds only in-frame ones; the method was immunoSEQ multiplex PCR. This table holds about 59,000 clones, around four fifths found once. V gene TRBV5-1 combines with J gene TRBJ2-2, with a possible D match to TRBD2 (6 bases). This TCR was sampled from a woman between 50 and 59 years old with active or convalescent COVID-19. Material for sequencing was peripheral blood. CDR3 sequence reads: CASNWGRTGELFF. The CDR3 DNA reads as TGCGCCAGCAACTGGGGGAGGACCGGGGAGCTGTTTTTT. The full variable domain, completed using reference TRBV5-1 and TRBJ2-2, is KAGVTQTPRYLIKTRGQQVTLSCSPISGHRSVSWYQQTPGQGLQFLFEYFSETQRNKGNFPGRFSGRQFSNSRSEMNVSTLELGDSALYLCASNWGRTGELFFGEGSRLTVL.